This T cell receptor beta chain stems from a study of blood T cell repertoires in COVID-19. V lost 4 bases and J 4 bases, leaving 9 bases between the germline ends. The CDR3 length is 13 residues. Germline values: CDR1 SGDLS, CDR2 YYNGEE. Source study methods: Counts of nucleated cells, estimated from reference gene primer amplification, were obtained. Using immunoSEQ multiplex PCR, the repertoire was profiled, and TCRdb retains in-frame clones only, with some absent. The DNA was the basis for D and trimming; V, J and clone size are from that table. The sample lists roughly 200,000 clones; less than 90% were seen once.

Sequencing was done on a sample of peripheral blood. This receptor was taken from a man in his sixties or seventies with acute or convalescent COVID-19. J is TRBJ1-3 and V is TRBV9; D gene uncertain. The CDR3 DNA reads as TGTGCCAGCAGCAAAGACACGGGAAACACCATATATTTT. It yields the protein CASSKDTGNTIYF. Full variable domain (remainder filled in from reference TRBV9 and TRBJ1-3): DSGVTQTPKHLITATGQRVTLRCSPRSGDLSVYWYQQSLDQGLQFLIQYYNGEERAKGNILERFSAQQFPDLHSELNLSSLELGDSALYFCASSKDTGNTIYFGEGSWLTVV.